The source of this T cell receptor beta chain is a study of cytomegalovirus exposure and HLA in healthy donors. The PCR contained 60 Vbeta and 13 Jbeta primers. The table came from immunoSEQ multiplex PCR; TCRdb's copy has only in-frame clones and leaves some out. The sample carries 100,000 to 130,000 clones, around two thirds recorded once. The CDR3 loop spans 17 amino acids. Sequenced input: PBMCs. The V and J genes are TRBV21-1 and TRBJ1-5. TRBV21-1 is shown as a pseudogene. The TCR comes from a woman in her forties in good health and CMV-seropositive. The CDR3 sequence: CASSKVILVWSSQPQHF. DNA for the CDR3: TGTGCCAGCAGCAAAGTAATATTAGTTTGGTCGAGCCAGCCCCAGCATTTT.